These 15 T cell receptor beta chains share one sample of origin, sequenced in a study of blood T cell repertoires in COVID-19. Clones were read by immunoSEQ multiplex PCR, and TCRdb kept only the in-frame ones, dropping some. The sample has approximately 350,000 clones, about 88% seen once. The sample consisted of peripheral blood. The receptors were gathered from a woman in her fifties or sixties with COVID-19, enrolled during active disease.

The V call is TRBV19, the J call TRBJ1-5; TRBD1 matches at 9 bases. Germline loops: CDR1 LNHDA, CDR2 SQIVND (reference sequence). V was clipped by 6 bases and J by 2 bases; unmatched bases: 8. The length of the CDR3 is 16 residues. This chain's CDR3 is CASRGQGFFGNQPQHF. In nucleotides, the CDR3 is TGTGCCAGTAGAGGACAGGGGTTTTTCGGCAATCAGCCCCAGCATTTT.

The V gene is TRBV10-1, the J gene TRBJ2-7, with D perhaps TRBD2 (5 bases). Germline lookup yields CDR1 WNHNN and CDR2 SYGVQD (reference sequence). The germline V and J ends were trimmed by 2 bases and 1 base, with 9 bases remaining between them. CDR3 length equals 14 residues. In DNA, the CDR3 is TGCGCCAGCAGTGAGAATTGGACTTCCTACGAGCAGTACTTC. It encodes CASSENWTSYEQYF.

The chain recombines TRBV9 with TRBJ2-5; TRBD1 aligns across 9 bases. V lost 0 bases to trimming and J lost 5 bases; unmatched junction nucleotides: 8. In germline, CDR1 is SGDLS, CDR2 YYNGEE. The CDR3 runs 16 residues. The DNA of the CDR3 is TGTGCCAGCAGCGTAGGGTGGGGACAGGGAAGCGAGACCCAGTACTTC. This codes for CASSVGWGQGSETQYF.

J is TRBJ2-7 and V is TRBV27; D possibly corresponds to TRBD2 (7 bases). Trimming took off 2 bases at V and 4 bases at J, with 12 bases between the two ends. This CDR3 spans 14 amino acids. The germline CDR1 and CDR2 sequences are MNHEY and SMNVEV (reference sequence). The CDR3 region is CASSLRGARYEQYF. CDR3 DNA sequence: TGTGCCAGCAGTTTACGGGGGGCTAGGTACGAGCAGTACTTC.

The V and J genes are TRBV4-1 and TRBJ2-7; D possibly corresponds to TRBD1 (6 bases). Trimming took 4 bases from V and 4 from J, leaving 17 bases between them. The CDR3 loop spans 15 amino acids. The germline CDR1 and CDR2 sequences are MGHRA and YSYEKL. In nucleotides, the CDR3 is TGCGCCAGCAGCCCACATCCCGGACAGATATACGAGCAGTACTTC. Translating it yields CASSPHPGQIYEQYF.

This clone has a count of ten or more. The rearrangement links TRBV4-1 to TRBJ1-2; 10 bases align to TRBD1. This CDR3 has 18 amino acids. Unmatched junction bases numbered 11, after V lost 0 bases and J lost 4 bases. Looked up from germline, CDR1 is MGHRA and CDR2 is YSYEKL. CDR3 region: CASSQDSTGGVLGYGYTF. The CDR3 DNA follows: TGCGCCAGCAGCCAAGATTCGACAGGGGGCGTGTTGGGCTATGGCTACACCTTC.

This clone was seen just once. The chain links TRBV5-5 to TRBJ1-2; tentative D call: TRBD1 (6 bases). V gave up 4 bases and J gave up 8 bases, with 18 bases separating them. Germline V gives CDR1 SGHKS, CDR2 YYEKEE (reference sequence). The CDR3 length is 14 residues. CDR3: CASSLDRSYVGYTF. CDR3 nucleotide sequence: TGTGCCAGCAGCCTAGACAGGTCCTATGTCGGCTACACCTTC. The complete variable domain, with remaining parts taken from reference TRBV5-5 and TRBJ1-2, reads DAGVTQSPTHLIKTRGQQVTLRCSPISGHKSVSWYQQVLGQGPQFIFQYYEKEERGRGNFPDRFSARQFPNYSSELNVNALLLGDSALYLCASSLDRSYVGYTFGSGTRLTVV.

The chain combines TRBV6-1 with TRBJ2-7; 11 bases line up with TRBD2. Per germline, CDR1 MNHNS and CDR2 SASEGT. CDR3 length: 16 residues. V gave up 4 bases and J gave up 4 bases; unmatched junction bases: 9. The CDR3 reads CASSAPLAGGLYEQYF. The CDR3 DNA sequence: TGTGCCAGCAGTGCACCTCTAGCGGGGGGTTTATACGAGCAGTACTTC.

The chain carries TRBV13 and TRBJ2-7, with TRBD2 matching 11 bases. The J segment lost 4 bases and the V segment lost 5 bases, leaving 7 bases of the junction unmatched. The CDR3 totals 15 residues. Germline values: CDR1 PRHDT, CDR2 FYEKMQ (reference sequence). The CDR3 reads CASSRSSGGGYEQYF. The CDR3 nucleotides are TGTGCCAGCAGCCGAAGTAGCGGGGGGGGGTACGAGCAGTACTTC.

This clone appeared a few times. V gene TRBV13 combines with J gene TRBJ2-2; D might be TRBD2 (7 bases). Germline V CDR1 and CDR2: PRHDT, FYEKMQ (reference sequence). The CDR3 runs 13 residues. With 5 bases removed from V and 6 bases from J, the gap between germline ends came to 10 bases. CDR3 amino acids: CASSLGGPGELFF. The CDR3 coding sequence is TGTGCCAGCAGCCTCGGGGGGCCCGGGGAGCTGTTTTTT.

The genes are TRBV6-5 and TRBJ1-1; 8 bases are shared with TRBD1. The CDR3 has 11 amino acids. Trimming at V came to 2 bases and at J to 13 bases, leaving 3 bases not matched to a gene. The germline CDR1 and CDR2 sequences are MNHEY and SVGAGI. CDR3 region: CASSYTGGVFF. The CDR3 DNA reads as TGTGCCAGCAGTTACACAGGGGGTGTTTTCTTT.

The V and J genes are TRBV7-9 and TRBJ2-3, with 7 bases matching TRBD1. CDR3 length: 16 amino acids. Germline V gene data show CDR1 as SEHNR and CDR2 as FQNEAQ (reference sequence). V lost 4 bases and J lost 6; bases outside the gene matches: 13. The DNA of the CDR3 is TGTGCCAGCAGCTCGTATACCGGGACAGCCGGGGATACGCAGTATTTT. It yields the protein CASSSYTGTAGDTQYF.

The chain joins TRBV2 to TRBJ1-2; D is ambiguous. Germline V gene lookup returns CDR1 SNHLY and CDR2 FYNNEI. Trimming shortened V by 10 bases and J by 5 bases, and 20 bases separated the two germline ends. The CDR3 is 14 amino acids. CDR3 nucleotides: TGTGCCAAAAAAAGTGAAGGAGATGCATATGGCTACACCTTC. It specifies CAKKSEGDAYGYTF.

DNA of the CDR3: TGTGCCAGCAGCTCGGAAACAGGGTTAAGGCAGCCCCAGCATTTT. It yields the protein CASSSETGLRQPQHF. This chain joins TRBV7-9 and TRBJ1-5; tentative D call: TRBD1 (6 bases). V dropped 4 bases and J dropped 7 bases, with 17 bases sitting between them. Germline V lookup: CDR1 SEHNR, CDR2 FQNEAQ (reference sequence). This CDR3 spans 15 amino acids.

The genes are TRBV18 and TRBJ2-3; D is perhaps TRBD1 (5 bases). The V end was cut by 3 bases, the J end by 5 bases, with 15 bases between. The CDR3 spans 15 residues. Germline lookup yields CDR1 KGHSH and CDR2 LQKENI. The CDR3 spells CASSPSQGGGDTQYF. DNA for the CDR3: TGTGCCAGCTCACCTTCGCAGGGCGGTGGAGATACGCAGTATTTT.